Below, 32 T cell receptor beta chains from the same sample are listed, as sequenced in a study of blood T cell repertoires in COVID-19. Clones were sequenced by immunoSEQ multiplex PCR, and TCRdb holds only the in-frame ones, with some missing. This table holds about 160,000 clones, 85% to 95% found once. Sequencing was carried out using peripheral blood. These receptors all come from a woman aged 45-60 years with acute or convalescent COVID-19.

The chain recombines TRBV29-1 with TRBJ2-7; the match to TRBD1 covers 10 bases. Trimming took 1 base from V and 5 from J; bases not matched to a gene: 5. Germline loops: CDR1 SQVTM, CDR2 ANQGSEA. There are 14 residues in the CDR3. CDR3 amino acids: CSVEVGTGVNEQYF. The CDR3 nucleotides are TGCAGCGTTGAAGTCGGGACAGGGGTCAACGAGCAGTACTTC.

The V call is TRBV10-2, the J call TRBJ1-5; tentatively, D is TRBD1 (6 bases). V lost 9 bases, J lost 6 bases, and 15 bases lay in between. Germline-derived CDR1 and CDR2 are WSHSY and SAAADI. The CDR3 runs to 13 residues. This CDR3 is CASEQGGGQPQHF. In DNA, the CDR3 is TGCGCCAGTGAACAGGGAGGGGGTCAGCCCCAGCATTTT.

The chain recombines TRBV9 with TRBJ2-1; D is undetermined. This CDR3 comprises 11 residues. CDR1 and CDR2 (germline): SGDLS, YYNGEE. The V and J ends lost 0 bases and 9 bases respectively, with 4 bases between them. The CDR3 DNA is TGTGCCAGCAGCGTAGCGTTTGAGCAGTTCTTC. It specifies CASSVAFEQFF.

The chain uses TRBV6-1 and TRBJ1-2, with D tentatively TRBD1 (5 bases). The CDR3 runs to 13 residues. In germline, CDR1 is MNHNS, CDR2 SASEGT. V lost 3 bases to trimming and J lost 6 bases, with 11 bases between them. The chain's CDR3 is CASSDGGWDGYTF. Here the CDR3 DNA reads TGTGCCAGCAGTGACGGGGGGTGGGATGGCTACACCTTC.

The chain employs TRBV4-1 and TRBJ2-7; TRBD1 agrees at 8 bases. CDR1 MGHRA and CDR2 YSYEKL come from the germline V gene. The CDR3 length is 13 residues. The ends lost 4 bases at V and 4 bases at J; junction bases unmatched: 3. The CDR3 coding sequence is TGCGCCAGCAGCCTAGACAGGGGTTACGAGCAGTACTTC. It codes for CASSLDRGYEQYF.

The chain links TRBV28 to TRBJ2-3; 7 bases are a match to TRBD1. Germline CDR1 MDHEN, CDR2 SYDVKM. The CDR3 consists of 12 residues. Trimming removed 5 bases from V and 6 bases from J; junction bases left unmatched: 2. The CDR3 sequence: CASSQTGDTQYF. CDR3 nucleotides: TGTGCCAGCAGTCAGACAGGGGATACGCAGTATTTT.

V and J are TRBV30 and TRBJ1-1, with D possibly being TRBD1 (5 bases). Germline V CDR1 and CDR2: GTSNPN, SVGIG (reference sequence). CDR3 size: 12 residues. Trimming removed 2 bases at V and 4 bases at J, with 8 bases between. The CDR3 protein is CAWSLGPTEAFF. The CDR3 DNA is TGTGCCTGGAGTTTGGGGCCCACTGAAGCTTTCTTT.

The chain employs TRBV3-1 (or the pseudogene TRBV3-2) and TRBJ2-4, with unresolved D. This CDR3 is built from 11 residues. V gave up 1 base and J gave up 11 bases, with 6 bases separating them. The germline V gene encodes CDR1 LGHDT and CDR2 YNNKEL (reference sequence). The CDR3 loop reads CASSQATVQYF. In nucleotides, the CDR3 is TGTGCCAGCAGCCAAGCTACCGTTCAGTACTTC.

The V gene is TRBV4-3, the J gene TRBJ2-1; possibly TRBD1 for D (6 bases). The germline V and J ends were trimmed by 0 bases and 0 bases, with 12 bases remaining between them. This CDR3 comprises 17 residues. The germline V gene has CDR1 LGHNA and CDR2 YSLEER. CDR3 coding DNA: TGCGCCAGCAGCCAAGAGTTCACAGGGAGCTCCTACAATGAGCAGTTCTTC. Translating it yields CASSQEFTGSSYNEQFF.

The V call is TRBV7-8, the J call TRBJ2-1, with 14 bases identical to TRBD2. V lost 6 bases and J lost 2; bases outside the gene matches: 9. Looked up from germline, CDR1 is SGHVS and CDR2 is FQNEAQ. This CDR3 spans 18 amino acids. This CDR3 is CASRSGLAGGSPYNEQFF. The CDR3 region has the DNA TGTGCCAGCAGATCTGGACTAGCGGGAGGTAGCCCCTACAATGAGCAGTTCTTC.

The rearrangement links TRBV19 to TRBJ1-2, with TRBD1 matching over 7 bases. Germline lookup yields CDR1 LNHDA and CDR2 SQIVND (reference sequence). V was pared by 7 bases and J by 4 bases, with 9 bases of the junction left unmatched. There are 14 residues in the CDR3. The CDR3 sequence: CASTRQGFFYGYTF. As DNA, the CDR3 is TGTGCCAGTACGAGACAGGGTTTTTTCTATGGCTACACCTTC. Looking up the rest from reference TRBV19 and TRBJ1-2 gives the full variable domain: DGGITQSPKYLFRKEGQNVTLSCEQNLNHDAMYWYRQDPGQGLRLIYYSQIVNDFQKGDIAEGYSVSREKKESFPLTVTSAQKNPTAFYLCASTRQGFFYGYTFGSGTRLTVV.

V usage is TRBV27 and J usage is TRBJ2-7, with 14 bases lining up with TRBD2. V shed 2 bases, J shed 2 bases, and the junction held 23 bases outside the gene matches. Germline V lookup: CDR1 MNHEY, CDR2 SMNVEV (reference sequence). The CDR3 length is 23 residues. The CDR3 here is CASSLRWAPLGLAGGGFAYEQYF. As DNA, the CDR3 is TGTGCCAGCAGTTTAAGGTGGGCCCCTTTAGGACTAGCGGGAGGAGGTTTCGCCTACGAGCAGTACTTC.

The J gene is TRBJ1-1, the V gene TRBV18; tentatively, D is TRBD1 (5 bases). V was trimmed by 1 base and J by 0 bases, leaving 18 bases between them. Germline assignment: CDR1 KGHSH and CDR2 LQKENI. CDR3 size: 18 residues. The chain's CDR3 is CASSPRTPLRGMNTEAFF. The CDR3 coding sequence is TGTGCCAGCTCACCACGGACGCCGCTTAGGGGAATGAACACTGAAGCTTTCTTT. Using reference TRBV18 and TRBJ1-1 for the parts outside the CDR3, the full variable domain is NAGVMQNPRHLVRRRGQEARLRCSPMKGHSHVYWYRQLPEEGLKFMVYLQKENIIDESGMPKERFSAEFPKEGPSILRIQQVVRGDSAAYFCASSPRTPLRGMNTEAFFGQGTRLTVV.

This chain links TRBV4-1 with TRBJ1-4; D unclear. The CDR3 length is 15 residues. The V gene lost 1 base and the J gene lost 7 bases, with 13 bases spanning the gap. CDR1 MGHRA and CDR2 YSYEKL come from the germline V gene. In DNA, the CDR3 is TGCGCCAGCAGCCAAGGTGATGAGGCGGGTGAAAAACTGTTTTTT. This translates into CASSQGDEAGEKLFF.

The chain links TRBV7-2 to TRBJ2-5; TRBD2 aligns across 9 bases. There are 16 residues in the CDR3. V dropped 1 base and J dropped 4; count of bases not matched to a gene: 7. In germline, CDR1 is SGHTA, CDR2 FQGNSA. CDR3 nucleotides: TGTGCCAGCAGCTTAGTTGCTAGCGGGATGGGAGAGACCCAGTACTTC. Translated: CASSLVASGMGETQYF.

The chain couples TRBV7-2 to TRBJ2-7; 10 bases fit TRBD1. Germline assignment: CDR1 SGHTA and CDR2 FQGNSA. The CDR3 is 16 amino acids. After removal of 5 bases from V and 4 bases from J, the junction contained 11 bases not matched to a gene. The CDR3 protein is CASSPRFGTGVYEQYF. In nucleotides, the CDR3 is TGTGCCAGCAGCCCGCGGTTCGGGACAGGGGTTTACGAGCAGTACTTC. The full variable domain, its missing parts supplied by reference TRBV7-2 and TRBJ2-7, is GAGVSQSPSNKVTEKGKDVELRCDPISGHTALYWYRQSLGQGLEFLIYFQGNSAPDKSGLPSDRFSAERTGGSVSTLTIQRTQQEDSAVYLCASSPRFGTGVYEQYFGPGTRLTVT.

This chain's CDR3 is CASSERDRTLRQQYF. The CDR3 DNA sequence: TGTGCCAGCAGTGAGAGGGACAGGACTCTACGCCAGCAGTACTTC. This chain links TRBV6-1 with TRBJ2-7; TRBD1 matches 8 bases. CDR3 length: 15 residues. Germline lookup yields CDR1 MNHNS and CDR2 SASEGT. J was trimmed by 8 bases and V by 3 bases; bases with no gene match: 12.

The genes are TRBV2 and TRBJ1-1; 9 positions match TRBD1. V lost 5 bases to trimming and J lost 4 bases; unmatched junction nucleotides: 2. Looked up from germline, CDR1 is SNHLY and CDR2 is FYNNEI. This CDR3 comprises 13 residues. CDR3 amino acids: CASSTDRGTEAFF. In nucleotides, the CDR3 is TGTGCCAGCAGTACGGACAGGGGCACTGAAGCTTTCTTT.

The chain uses TRBV9 and TRBJ2-1, with 11 bases lining up with TRBD2. CDR3 length: 16 amino acids. The V segment lost 2 bases and the J segment 5 bases; nucleotides outside the gene matches: 6. CDR1 SGDLS and CDR2 YYNGEE come from the germline V gene. CDR3 nucleotides: TGTGCCAGCAGCGTGTCCCTAGCGGGAGGAAACAATGAGCAGTTCTTC. Translating it yields CASSVSLAGGNNEQFF.

The chain combines TRBV29-1 with TRBJ1-2; 8 bases are a match to TRBD1. Germline V gene lookup returns CDR1 SQVTM and CDR2 ANQGSEA. V trimming: 6 bases; J trimming: 2 bases; junction bases outside the gene matches: 5. The CDR3 covers 13 residues. The CDR3 nucleotides are TGCAGCGTACTGACAGGGGAGAACTATGGCTACACCTTC. Residues: CSVLTGENYGYTF.

This chain links TRBV2 with TRBJ2-3, with D possibly TRBD2 on 5 matching bases. Trimming cost V 7 bases and J 0 bases, with 23 bases left between them. This CDR3 region has 18 residues. CDR1 SNHLY and CDR2 FYNNEI come from the germline V gene. The CDR3 coding sequence is TGTGCCAGCATGGGGTTTTCAGGTCCCAGGACTAGCACAGATACGCAGTATTTT. Protein sequence: CASMGFSGPRTSTDTQYF.

The genes are TRBV9 and TRBJ1-5; D is uncertain. CDR3 length: 13 amino acids. V was trimmed by 1 base and J by 4 bases, leaving 6 bases between them. The V gene's germline CDR1 is SGDLS and CDR2 YYNGEE. CDR3 sequence (DNA): TGTGCCAGCAGCGTAAGCCCAAATCAGCCCCAGCATTTT. This codes for CASSVSPNQPQHF.

The rearrangement joins TRBV28 to TRBJ1-5; D is undetermined. Germline loops: CDR1 MDHEN, CDR2 SYDVKM. CDR3 length equals 18 residues. Deletions cut 3 bases from V and 0 bases from J, with 18 bases between. The chain's CDR3 is CASSFSQATVYSNQPQHF. The CDR3 nucleotides read TGTGCCAGCAGTTTCTCTCAGGCAACGGTGTATAGCAATCAGCCCCAGCATTTT.

V gene TRBV9 combines with J gene TRBJ1-3, with no clear D. This CDR3 is 13 amino acids long. Germline CDR1 reads SGDLS; CDR2 reads YYNGEE. The ends were cut back, 4 bases at V and 4 bases at J, with 9 bases in the middle. The DNA of the CDR3 is TGTGCCAGCAGCCTTGAGAGGGGAAACACCATATATTTT. It is translated as CASSLERGNTIYF.

The chain carries TRBV3-1 (or the pseudogene TRBV3-2) and TRBJ2-1; TRBD2 matches 8 bases. With 4 bases clipped from V and 3 bases from J, the junction kept 8 bases outside the gene matches. Germline-derived CDR1 and CDR2 are LGHDT and YNNKEL (reference sequence). The CDR3 runs 16 residues. CDR3 in DNA: TGTGCCAGCAGCCCAAGGAGAGCGGGGGACTACAATGAGCAGTTCTTC. Translated: CASSPRRAGDYNEQFF.

This chain connects TRBV6-2 or TRBV6-3 to TRBJ2-1; 8 bases fit TRBD2. The V gene end was trimmed by 4 bases and the J gene end by 4 bases; junction bases not matched to a gene: 9. The CDR3 sequence is 16 residues long. Germline assignment: CDR1 MNHEY and CDR2 SVGEGT. CDR3 in DNA: TGTGCCAGCAGTTGGCCACTAGCGGAATTTTACAATGAGCAGTTCTTC. Translation gives CASSWPLAEFYNEQFF.

The chain employs TRBV2 and TRBJ2-2; tentatively, D is TRBD1 (5 bases). Trimming left V 7 bases short and J 5 bases short, with 17 bases between. The CDR3 is 15 amino acids. Germline-derived CDR1 and CDR2 are SNHLY and FYNNEI. The CDR3 reads CASTFVGAITGELFF. The CDR3 bases are TGTGCCAGCACCTTCGTTGGGGCAATAACCGGGGAGCTGTTTTTT.

Written as DNA, the CDR3 is TGTGCCATCCCGAAGAGATTACGGGGGGATGGCTACACCTTC. Encoded protein: CAIPKRLRGDGYTF. The chain combines TRBV2 with TRBJ1-2, with D perhaps matching TRBD1 (5 bases). The CDR3 loop spans 14 amino acids. The germline V gene has CDR1 SNHLY and CDR2 FYNNEI. Trimming took 10 bases from V and 6 from J, leaving 21 bases between them. The full variable domain, rest sourced from reference TRBV2 and TRBJ1-2, is EPEVTQTPSHQVTQMGQEVILRCVPISNHLYFYWYRQILGQKVEFLVSFYNNEISEKSEIFDDQFSVERPDGSNFTLKIRSTKLEDSAMYFCAIPKRLRGDGYTFGSGTRLTVV.

The chain combines TRBV19 with TRBJ1-5, with D possibly matching TRBD1 (6 bases). V lost 6 bases and J 1 base, leaving 13 bases between the germline ends. The CDR3 length is 15 residues. The germline V gene has CDR1 LNHDA and CDR2 SQIVND (reference sequence). CDR3 region: CASRPQGWSNQPQHF. The DNA for the CDR3 is TGTGCCAGTAGACCACAGGGTTGGAGCAATCAGCCCCAGCATTTT. The complete variable domain, with remaining parts taken from reference TRBV19 and TRBJ1-5, reads DGGITQSPKYLFRKEGQNVTLSCEQNLNHDAMYWYRQDPGQGLRLIYYSQIVNDFQKGDIAEGYSVSREKKESFPLTVTSAQKNPTAFYLCASRPQGWSNQPQHFGDGTRLSIL.

J is TRBJ2-2 and V is TRBV5-1; D not resolved. Germline CDR1 reads SGHRS; CDR2 reads YFSETQ. The V end was cut by 4 bases, the J end by 7 bases, with 11 bases between. This CDR3 region has 13 residues. For the CDR3, the DNA is TGCGCCAGCAGCCAACCTCCGGGCGGGGAGCTGTTTTTT. Translating gives CASSQPPGGELFF.

The gene calls are TRBV14 and TRBJ1-2; D is possibly TRBD1 (6 bases). The CDR3 totals 12 residues. The ends were cut back, 4 bases at V and 4 bases at J, with 7 bases in the middle. CDR1 and CDR2 (germline): SGHDN, FVKESK. In DNA, the CDR3 is TGTGCCAGCAGCCCACAGGGCTATGGCTACACCTTC. The encoded protein is CASSPQGYGYTF.

CDR3 nucleotide sequence: TGTGCCAGCAGTTCAGGACTAGCGGTAGATACGCAGTATTTT. It is translated as CASSSGLAVDTQYF. The chain combines TRBV27 with TRBJ2-3, with 10 bases fitting TRBD2. V was clipped by 4 bases and J by 5 bases; unmatched bases: 3. CDR1 and CDR2 from the germline V gene are MNHEY and SMNVEV (reference sequence). CDR3 size: 14 residues.